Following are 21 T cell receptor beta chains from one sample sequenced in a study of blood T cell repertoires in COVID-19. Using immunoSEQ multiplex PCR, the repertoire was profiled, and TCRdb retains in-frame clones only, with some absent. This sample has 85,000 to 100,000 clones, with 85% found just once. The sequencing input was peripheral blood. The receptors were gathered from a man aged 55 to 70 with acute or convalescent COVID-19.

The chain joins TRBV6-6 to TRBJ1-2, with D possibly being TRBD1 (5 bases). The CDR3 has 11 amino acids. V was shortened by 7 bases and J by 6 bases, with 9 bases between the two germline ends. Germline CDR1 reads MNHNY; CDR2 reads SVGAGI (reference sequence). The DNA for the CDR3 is TGTGCCAGCATGTCGACAGATGGCTACACCTTC. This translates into CASMSTDGYTF.

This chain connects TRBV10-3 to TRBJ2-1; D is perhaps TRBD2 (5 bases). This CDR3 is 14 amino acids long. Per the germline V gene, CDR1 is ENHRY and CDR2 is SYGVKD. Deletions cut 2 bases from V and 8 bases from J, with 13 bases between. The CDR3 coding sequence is TGTGCCATCAGTGAGAATAGCCCGAGGGATGAGCAGTTCTTC. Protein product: CAISENSPRDEQFF.

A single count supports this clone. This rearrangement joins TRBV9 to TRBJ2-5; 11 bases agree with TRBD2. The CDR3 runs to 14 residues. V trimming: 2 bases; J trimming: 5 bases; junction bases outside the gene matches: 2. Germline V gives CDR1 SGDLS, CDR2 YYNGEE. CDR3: CASSVVAGGETQYF. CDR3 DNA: TGTGCCAGCAGCGTCGTAGCGGGAGGGGAGACCCAGTACTTC.

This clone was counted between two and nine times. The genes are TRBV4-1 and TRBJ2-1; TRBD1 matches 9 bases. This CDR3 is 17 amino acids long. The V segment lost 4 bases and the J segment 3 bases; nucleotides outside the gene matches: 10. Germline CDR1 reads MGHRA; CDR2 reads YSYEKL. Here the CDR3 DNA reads TGCGCCAGCAGCCTACAGTGGGGACAGGGAGGCTACAATGAGCAGTTCTTC. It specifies CASSLQWGQGGYNEQFF.

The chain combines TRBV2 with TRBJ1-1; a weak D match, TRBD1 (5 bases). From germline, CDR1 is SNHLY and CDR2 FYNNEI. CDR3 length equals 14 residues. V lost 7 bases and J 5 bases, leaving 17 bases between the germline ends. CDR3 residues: CASTEWGLGTEAFF. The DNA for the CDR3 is TGTGCCAGCACCGAATGGGGCTTGGGGACTGAAGCTTTCTTT. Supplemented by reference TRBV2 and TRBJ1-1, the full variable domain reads EPEVTQTPSHQVTQMGQEVILRCVPISNHLYFYWYRQILGQKVEFLVSFYNNEISEKSEIFDDQFSVERPDGSNFTLKIRSTKLEDSAMYFCASTEWGLGTEAFFGQGTRLTVV.

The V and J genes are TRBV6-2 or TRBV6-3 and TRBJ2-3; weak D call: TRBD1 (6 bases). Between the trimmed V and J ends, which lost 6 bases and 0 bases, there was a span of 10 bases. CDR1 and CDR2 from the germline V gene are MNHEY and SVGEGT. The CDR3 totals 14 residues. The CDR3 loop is CASSQQGSTDTQYF. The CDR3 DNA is TGTGCCAGCAGCCAGCAGGGGAGCACAGATACGCAGTATTTT.

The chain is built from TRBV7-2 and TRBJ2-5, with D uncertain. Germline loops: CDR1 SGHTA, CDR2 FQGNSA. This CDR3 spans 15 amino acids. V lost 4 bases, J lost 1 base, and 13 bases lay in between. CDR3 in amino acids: CASSSQPGFQETQYF. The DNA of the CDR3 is TGTGCCAGCAGCTCCCAGCCGGGTTTCCAAGAGACCCAGTACTTC.

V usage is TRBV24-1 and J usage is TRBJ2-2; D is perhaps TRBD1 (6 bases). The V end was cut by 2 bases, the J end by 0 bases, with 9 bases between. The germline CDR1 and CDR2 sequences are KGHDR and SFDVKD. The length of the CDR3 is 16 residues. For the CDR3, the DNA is TGTGCCACCAGTGATTCTACAGGGTCGAACACCGGGGAGCTGTTTTTT. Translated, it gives CATSDSTGSNTGELFF.

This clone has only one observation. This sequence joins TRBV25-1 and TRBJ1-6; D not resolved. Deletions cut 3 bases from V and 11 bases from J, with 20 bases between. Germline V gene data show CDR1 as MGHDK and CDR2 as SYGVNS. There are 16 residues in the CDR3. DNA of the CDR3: TGTGCCAGCAGTGATCGACTCCAGAGTAACGGGACACCCCTCCACTTT. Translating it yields CASSDRLQSNGTPLHF.

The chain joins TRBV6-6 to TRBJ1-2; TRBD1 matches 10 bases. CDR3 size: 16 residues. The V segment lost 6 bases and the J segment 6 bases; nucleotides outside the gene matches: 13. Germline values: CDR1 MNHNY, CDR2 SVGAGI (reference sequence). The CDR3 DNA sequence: TGTGCCAGCAGCCTCGCGACAGGGGGCATGAATAATGGCTACACCTTC. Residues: CASSLATGGMNNGYTF.

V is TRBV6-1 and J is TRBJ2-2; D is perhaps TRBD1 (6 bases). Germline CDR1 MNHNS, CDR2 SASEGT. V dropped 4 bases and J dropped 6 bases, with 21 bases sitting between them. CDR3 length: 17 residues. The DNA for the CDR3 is TGTGCCAGCAGTGTGGGTCCAGGGGCGAGAGGCCCCGGGGAGCTGTTTTTT. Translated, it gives CASSVGPGARGPGELFF.

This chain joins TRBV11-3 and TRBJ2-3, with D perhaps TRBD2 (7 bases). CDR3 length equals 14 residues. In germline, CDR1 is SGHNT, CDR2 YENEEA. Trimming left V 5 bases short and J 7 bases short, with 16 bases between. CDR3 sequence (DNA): TGTGCCAGCAGCCCCCCAGGGAGGGACAATACGCAGTATTTT. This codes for CASSPPGRDNTQYF.

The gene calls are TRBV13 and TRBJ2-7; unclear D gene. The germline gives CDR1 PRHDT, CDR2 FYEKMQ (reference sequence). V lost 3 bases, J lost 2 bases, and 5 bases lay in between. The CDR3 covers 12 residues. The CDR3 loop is CASSFSAYEQYF. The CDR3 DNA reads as TGTGCCAGCAGCTTCTCTGCCTACGAGCAGTACTTC. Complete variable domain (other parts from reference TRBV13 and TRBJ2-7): AAGVIQSPRHLIKEKRETATLKCYPIPRHDTVYWYQQGPGQDPQFLISFYEKMQSDKGSIPDRFSAQQFSDYHSELNMSSLELGDSALYFCASSFSAYEQYFGPGTRLTVT.

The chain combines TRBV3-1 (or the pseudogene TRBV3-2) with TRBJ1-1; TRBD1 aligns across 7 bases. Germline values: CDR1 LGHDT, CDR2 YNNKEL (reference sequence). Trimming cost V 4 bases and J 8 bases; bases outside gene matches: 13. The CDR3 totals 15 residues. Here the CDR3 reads CASSLKDRVIAEAFF. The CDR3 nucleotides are TGTGCCAGCAGCCTAAAAGACAGGGTTATAGCCGAAGCTTTCTTT.

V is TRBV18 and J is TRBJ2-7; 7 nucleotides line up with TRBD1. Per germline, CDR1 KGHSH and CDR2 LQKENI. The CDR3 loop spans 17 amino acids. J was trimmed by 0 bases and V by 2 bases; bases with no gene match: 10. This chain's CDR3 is CASSPTTPGQSSYEQYF. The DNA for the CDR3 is TGTGCCAGCTCACCAACTACACCGGGACAGAGCTCCTACGAGCAGTACTTC.

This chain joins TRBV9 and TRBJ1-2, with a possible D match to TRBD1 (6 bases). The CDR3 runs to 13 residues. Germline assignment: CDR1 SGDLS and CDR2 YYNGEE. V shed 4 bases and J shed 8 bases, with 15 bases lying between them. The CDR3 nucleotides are TGTGCCAGCAGCCTAGTCGGGGGGCCGGGCTACACCTTC. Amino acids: CASSLVGGPGYTF.

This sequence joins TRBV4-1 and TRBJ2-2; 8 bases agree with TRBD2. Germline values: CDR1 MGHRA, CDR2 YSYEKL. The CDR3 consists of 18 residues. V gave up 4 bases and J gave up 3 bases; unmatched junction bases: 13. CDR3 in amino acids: CASSLYPTSGGDTGELFF. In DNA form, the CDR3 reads TGCGCCAGCAGCCTATACCCCACTAGCGGTGGGGACACCGGGGAGCTGTTTTTT.

CDR3 residues: CASSWRQVEGGYTF. CDR3 DNA: TGTGCCAGCAGTTGGAGACAGGTCGAGGGTGGCTACACCTTC. V and J are TRBV6-5 and TRBJ1-2; D possibly corresponds to TRBD1 (6 bases). Trimming left V 4 bases short and J 7 bases short, with 16 bases between. There are 14 residues in the CDR3. Germline V gene sequence: CDR1 MNHEY, CDR2 SVGAGI.

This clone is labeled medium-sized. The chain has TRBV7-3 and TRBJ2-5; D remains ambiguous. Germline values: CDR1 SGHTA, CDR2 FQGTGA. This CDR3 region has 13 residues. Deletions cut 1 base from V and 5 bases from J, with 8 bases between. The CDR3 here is CASSLNPRETQYF. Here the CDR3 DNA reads TGTGCCAGCAGCTTAAACCCTCGGGAGACCCAGTACTTC.

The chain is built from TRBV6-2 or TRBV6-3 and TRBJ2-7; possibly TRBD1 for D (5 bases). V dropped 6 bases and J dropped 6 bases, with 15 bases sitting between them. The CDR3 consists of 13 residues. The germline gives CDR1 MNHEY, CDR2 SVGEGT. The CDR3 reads CASSLRWGPEQYF. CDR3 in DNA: TGTGCCAGCAGCCTACGCTGGGGCCCCGAGCAGTACTTC.

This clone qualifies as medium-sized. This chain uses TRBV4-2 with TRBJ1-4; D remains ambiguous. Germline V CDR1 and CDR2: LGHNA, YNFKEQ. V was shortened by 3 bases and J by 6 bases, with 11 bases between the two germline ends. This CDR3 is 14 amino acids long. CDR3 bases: TGTGCCAGCAGCCAGCTTAGAGGAGATGAAAAACTGTTTTTT. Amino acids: CASSQLRGDEKLFF.